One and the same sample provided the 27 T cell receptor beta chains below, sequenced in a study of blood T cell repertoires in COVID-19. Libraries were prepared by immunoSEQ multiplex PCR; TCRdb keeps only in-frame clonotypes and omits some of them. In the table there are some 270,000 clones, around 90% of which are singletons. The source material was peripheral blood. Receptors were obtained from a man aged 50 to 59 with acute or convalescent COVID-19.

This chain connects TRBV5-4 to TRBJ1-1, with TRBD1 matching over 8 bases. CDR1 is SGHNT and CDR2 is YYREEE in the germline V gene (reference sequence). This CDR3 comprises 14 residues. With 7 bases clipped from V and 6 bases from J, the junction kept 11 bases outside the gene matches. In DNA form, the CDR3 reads TGTGCCAGCGAAGCCAGGGGGCTTGGCTCTGAAGCTTTCTTT. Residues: CASEARGLGSEAFF.

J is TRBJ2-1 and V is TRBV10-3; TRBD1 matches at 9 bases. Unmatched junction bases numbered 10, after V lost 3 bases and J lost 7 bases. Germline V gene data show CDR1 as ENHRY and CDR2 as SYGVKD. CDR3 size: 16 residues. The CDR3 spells CAISDSGDRVENEQFF. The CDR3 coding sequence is TGTGCCATCAGTGACTCTGGGGACAGGGTTGAGAATGAGCAGTTCTTC.

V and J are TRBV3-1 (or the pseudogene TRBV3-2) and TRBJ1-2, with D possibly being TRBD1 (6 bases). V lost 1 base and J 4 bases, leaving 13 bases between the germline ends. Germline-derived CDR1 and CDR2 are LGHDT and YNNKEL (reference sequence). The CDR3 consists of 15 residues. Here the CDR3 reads CASSQVWGQGYGYTF. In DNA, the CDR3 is TGTGCCAGCAGCCAAGTATGGGGGCAGGGCTATGGCTACACCTTC.

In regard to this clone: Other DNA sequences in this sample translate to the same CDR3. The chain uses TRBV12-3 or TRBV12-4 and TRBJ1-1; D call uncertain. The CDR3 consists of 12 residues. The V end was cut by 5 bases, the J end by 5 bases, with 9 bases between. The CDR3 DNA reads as TGTGCCAGCAGTCCGAGGAGGACTGAAGCTTTCTTT. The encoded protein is CASSPRRTEAFF.

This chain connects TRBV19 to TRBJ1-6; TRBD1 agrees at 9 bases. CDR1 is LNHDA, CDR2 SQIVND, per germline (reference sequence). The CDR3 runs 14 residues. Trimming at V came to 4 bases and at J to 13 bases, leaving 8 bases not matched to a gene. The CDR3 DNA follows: TGTGCCAGTAGTACTCCGGGACAGGGCCTTCCCCTCCACTTT. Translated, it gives CASSTPGQGLPLHF.

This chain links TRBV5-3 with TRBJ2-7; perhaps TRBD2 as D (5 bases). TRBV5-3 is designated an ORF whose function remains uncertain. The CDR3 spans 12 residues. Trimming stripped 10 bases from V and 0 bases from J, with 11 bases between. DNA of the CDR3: TGTGCCGGCGGGCCAGTCTCCTACGAGCAGTACTTC. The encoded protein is CAGGPVSYEQYF.

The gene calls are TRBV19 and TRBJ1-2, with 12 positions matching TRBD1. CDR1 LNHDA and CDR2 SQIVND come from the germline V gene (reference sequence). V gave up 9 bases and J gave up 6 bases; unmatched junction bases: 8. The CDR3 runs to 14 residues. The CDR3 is CASRPGQGADGYTF. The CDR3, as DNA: TGTGCCAGCAGACCGGGACAGGGGGCAGATGGCTACACCTTC.

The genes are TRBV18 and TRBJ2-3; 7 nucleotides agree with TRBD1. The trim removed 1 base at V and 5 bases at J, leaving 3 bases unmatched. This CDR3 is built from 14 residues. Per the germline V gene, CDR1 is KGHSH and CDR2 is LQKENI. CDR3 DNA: TGTGCCAGCTCACCACTTCAGGGGGAAGATACGCAGTATTTT. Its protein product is CASSPLQGEDTQYF.

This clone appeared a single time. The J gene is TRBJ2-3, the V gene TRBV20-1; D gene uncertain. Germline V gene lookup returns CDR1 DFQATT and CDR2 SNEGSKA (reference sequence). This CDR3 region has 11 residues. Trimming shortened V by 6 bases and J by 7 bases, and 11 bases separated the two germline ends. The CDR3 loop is CSANGGYTQYF. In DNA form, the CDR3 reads TGCAGTGCAAACGGCGGTTATACGCAGTATTTT.

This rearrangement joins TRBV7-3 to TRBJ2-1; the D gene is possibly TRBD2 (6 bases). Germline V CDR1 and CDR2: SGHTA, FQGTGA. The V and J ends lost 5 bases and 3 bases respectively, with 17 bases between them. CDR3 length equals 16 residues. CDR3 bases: TGTGCCAGCAGCGATAAGGGTAGCGGATACTACAATGAGCAGTTCTTC. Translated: CASSDKGSGYYNEQFF.

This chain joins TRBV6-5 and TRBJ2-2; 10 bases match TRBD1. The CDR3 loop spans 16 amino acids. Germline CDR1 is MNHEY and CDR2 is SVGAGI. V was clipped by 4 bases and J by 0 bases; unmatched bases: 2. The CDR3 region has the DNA TGTGCCAGCAGTTTTGGGACAGGGGCGAACACCGGGGAGCTGTTTTTT. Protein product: CASSFGTGANTGELFF.

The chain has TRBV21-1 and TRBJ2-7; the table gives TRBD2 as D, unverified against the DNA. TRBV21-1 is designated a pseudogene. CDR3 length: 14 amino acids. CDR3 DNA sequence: TGTGCCAGCAGCAAAACGGGAGGGGGGCACGAGCAGTACTTC. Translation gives CASSKTGGGHEQYF.

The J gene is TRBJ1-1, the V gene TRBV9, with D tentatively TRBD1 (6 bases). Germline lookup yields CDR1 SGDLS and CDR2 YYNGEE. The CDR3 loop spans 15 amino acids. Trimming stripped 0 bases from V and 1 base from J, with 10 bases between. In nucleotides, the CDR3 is TGTGCCAGCAGCGTAGGTCGCAGGGGGAACACTGAAGCTTTCTTT. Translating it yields CASSVGRRGNTEAFF.

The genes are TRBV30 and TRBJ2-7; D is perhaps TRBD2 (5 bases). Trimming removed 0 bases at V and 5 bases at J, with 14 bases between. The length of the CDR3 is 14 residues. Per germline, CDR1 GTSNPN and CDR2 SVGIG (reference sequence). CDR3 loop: CAWSVSGVSDEQYF. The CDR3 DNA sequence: TGTGCCTGGAGTGTATCCGGGGTATCGGACGAGCAGTACTTC. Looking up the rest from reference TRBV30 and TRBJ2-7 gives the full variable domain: SQTIHQWPATLVQPVGSPLSLECTVEGTSNPNLYWYRQAAGRGLQLLFYSVGIGQISSEVPQNLSASRPQDRQFILSSKKLLLSDSGFYLCAWSVSGVSDEQYFGPGTRLTVT.

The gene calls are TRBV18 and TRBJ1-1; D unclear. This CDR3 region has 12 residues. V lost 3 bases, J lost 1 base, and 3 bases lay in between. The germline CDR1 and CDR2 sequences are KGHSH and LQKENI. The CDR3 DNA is TGTGCCAGCTCACCGGCGAACACTGAAGCTTTCTTT. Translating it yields CASSPANTEAFF.

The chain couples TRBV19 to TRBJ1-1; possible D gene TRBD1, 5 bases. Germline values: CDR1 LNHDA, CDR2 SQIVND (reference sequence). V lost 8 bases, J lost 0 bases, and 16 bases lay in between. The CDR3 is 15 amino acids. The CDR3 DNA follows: TGTGCCAGTTACGCGGCAGGGAGGGTGAACACTGAAGCTTTCTTT. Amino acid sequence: CASYAAGRVNTEAFF.

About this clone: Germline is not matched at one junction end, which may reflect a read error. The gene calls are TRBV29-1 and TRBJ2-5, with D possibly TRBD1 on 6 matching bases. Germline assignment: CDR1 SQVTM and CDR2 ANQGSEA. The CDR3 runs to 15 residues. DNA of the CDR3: TGCAGCGCTGAAACCGGGACACCGATGGAAGAGACCCAGTACTTC. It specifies CSAETGTPMEETQYF. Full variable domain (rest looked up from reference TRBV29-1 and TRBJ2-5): SAVISQKPSRDICQRGTSLTIQCQVDSQVTMMFWYRQQPGQSLTLIATANQGSEATYESGFVIDKFPISRPNLTFSTLTVSNMSPEDSSIYLCSAETGTPMEETQYFGPGTRLLVL.

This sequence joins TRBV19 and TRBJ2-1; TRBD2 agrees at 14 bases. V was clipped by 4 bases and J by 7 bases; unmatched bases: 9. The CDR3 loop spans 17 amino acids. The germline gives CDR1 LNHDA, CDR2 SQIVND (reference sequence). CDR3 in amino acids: CASSTPGLAGGLNEQFF. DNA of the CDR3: TGTGCCAGTAGTACCCCCGGACTAGCGGGGGGATTGAATGAGCAGTTCTTC.

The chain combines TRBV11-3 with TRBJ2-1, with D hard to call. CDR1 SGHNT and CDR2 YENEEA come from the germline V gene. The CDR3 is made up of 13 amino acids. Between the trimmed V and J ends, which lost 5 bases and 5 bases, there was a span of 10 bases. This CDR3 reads CASSPRLDNEQFF. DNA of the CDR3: TGTGCCAGCAGCCCTCGACTGGACAATGAGCAGTTCTTC.

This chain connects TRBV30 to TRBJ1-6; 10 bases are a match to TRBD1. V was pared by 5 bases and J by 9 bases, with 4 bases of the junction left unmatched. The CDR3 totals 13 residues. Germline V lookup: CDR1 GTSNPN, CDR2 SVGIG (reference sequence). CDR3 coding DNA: TGTGCCTGGGGGGACAGGGGAAGTTCACCCCTCCACTTT. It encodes CAWGDRGSSPLHF.

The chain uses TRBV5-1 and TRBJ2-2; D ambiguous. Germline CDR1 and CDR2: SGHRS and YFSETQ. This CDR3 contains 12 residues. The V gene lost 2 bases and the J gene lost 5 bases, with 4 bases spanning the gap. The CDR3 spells CASSFLTGELFF. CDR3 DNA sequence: TGCGCCAGCAGCTTCCTAACCGGGGAGCTGTTTTTT.

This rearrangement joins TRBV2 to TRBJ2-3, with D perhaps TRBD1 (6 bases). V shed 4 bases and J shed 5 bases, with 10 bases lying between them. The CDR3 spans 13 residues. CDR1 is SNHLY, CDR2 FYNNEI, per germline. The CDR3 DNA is TGTGCCAGCAGTGGGGACAACAGAGATACGCAGTATTTT. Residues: CASSGDNRDTQYF. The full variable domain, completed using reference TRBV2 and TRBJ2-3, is EPEVTQTPSHQVTQMGQEVILRCVPISNHLYFYWYRQILGQKVEFLVSFYNNEISEKSEIFDDQFSVERPDGSNFTLKIRSTKLEDSAMYFCASSGDNRDTQYFGPGTRLTVL.

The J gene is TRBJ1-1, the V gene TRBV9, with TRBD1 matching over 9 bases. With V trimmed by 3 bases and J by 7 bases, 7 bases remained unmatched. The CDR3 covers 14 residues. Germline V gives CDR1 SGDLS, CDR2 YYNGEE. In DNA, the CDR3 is TGTGCCAGCAGCGACAGGGGGCGAGGTGGTGAAGCTTTCTTT. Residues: CASSDRGRGGEAFF.

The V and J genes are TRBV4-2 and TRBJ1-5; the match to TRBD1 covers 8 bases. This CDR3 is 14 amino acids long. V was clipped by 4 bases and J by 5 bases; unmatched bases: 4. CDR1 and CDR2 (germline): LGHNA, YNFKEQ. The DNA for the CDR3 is TGTGCCAGCAGCCCTGGACAGGGCTATCAGCCCCAGCATTTT. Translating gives CASSPGQGYQPQHF.

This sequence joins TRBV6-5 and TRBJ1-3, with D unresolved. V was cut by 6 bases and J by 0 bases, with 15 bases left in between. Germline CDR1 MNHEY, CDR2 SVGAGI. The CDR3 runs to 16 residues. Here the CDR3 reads CASSYQLESSGNTIYF. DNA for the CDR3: TGTGCCAGCAGCTACCAACTTGAATCCTCTGGAAACACCATATATTTT.

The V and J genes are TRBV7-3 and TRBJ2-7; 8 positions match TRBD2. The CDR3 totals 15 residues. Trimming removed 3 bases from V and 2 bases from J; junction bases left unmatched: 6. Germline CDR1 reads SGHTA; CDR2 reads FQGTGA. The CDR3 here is CASSFSGGLTYEQYF. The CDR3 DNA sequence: TGTGCCAGCAGCTTCAGCGGGGGCCTAACCTACGAGCAGTACTTC.

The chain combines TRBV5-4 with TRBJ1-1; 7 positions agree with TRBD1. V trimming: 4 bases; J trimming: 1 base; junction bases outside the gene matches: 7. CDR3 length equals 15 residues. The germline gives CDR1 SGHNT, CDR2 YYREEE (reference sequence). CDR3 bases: TGTGCCAGCAGCCGCCGACAGGGACCGAACACTGAAGCTTTCTTT. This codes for CASSRRQGPNTEAFF.